A single T cell receptor beta chain is shown here with its context. Its antigen remains unknown. The sample belongs to a study of T cell responses to AZD1222 COVID-19 vaccine. As for the study in general: Pooling covered second doses at about 4 or about 12 weeks. Broader study findings: Across the whole spike, CD4 TCRs peaked at regions 160-218 and 743-854. Reportedly, nearly half of unique spike TCRs recognized epitopes outside B.1.351/B.1.1.7 mutations. No repertoire was sampled before or during the peak T cell response, only after it.

Sequenced by immunoSEQ multiplex PCR; TCRdb stores in-frame clones only, minus some. The repertoire consists of 140,000 to 150,000 clones, with about 90% occurring once and the leading ten covering 4% to 6%. CDR3 length equals 18 residues. Germline loops: CDR1 MNHEY, CDR2 SVGEGT. V dropped 0 bases and J dropped 10; count of bases not matched to a gene: 15. Sequences were derived from peripheral blood, sampled on day 0 of AZD1222 vaccination. This clonotype was sampled from an adult in good health. The chain carries TRBV6-2 or TRBV6-3 and TRBJ2-1; 10 bases match TRBD2. CDR3 DNA sequence: TGTGCCAGCAGTTACTCAAGGGTTATAGCGGGGGGCGTTAGGGAGCAGTTCTTC. This translates into CASSYSRVIAGGVREQFF.